The entry below describes one TCR beta chain. Time point here: pretreatment peripheral blood. Sequencing was performed with immunoSEQ multiplex PCR; in TCRdb, only in-frame clones are kept and a portion is missing. Of approximately 94,000 clones in the sample, around 86% were seen once. This specimen comes from a study of PD-L1 blockade in urothelial cancer. Study at large: Treatment start was followed by blood analysis at 3 weeks (second dose) and again at 6 weeks.

The CDR3 is 16 residues long. Germline V gene data show CDR1 as SGHVS and CDR2 as FQNEAQ. V was shortened by 4 bases and J by 1 base, with 15 bases between the two germline ends. The sample was PBMCs, taken around atezolizumab (anti-PD-L1) treatment. The receptor's source is a man aged 55 to 69 with urothelial cancer. The genes are TRBV7-8 and TRBJ2-3; a possible D gene is TRBD1 (6 bases). The CDR3, as DNA: TGTGCCAGCAGCTACCCTGGGGGCTTGGGCACAGATACGCAGTATTTT. This encodes CASSYPGGLGTDTQYF.